This passage covers 8 T cell receptor beta chains from one sample sequenced in a study of CD8 T cells in Susac syndrome. Random hexamers served to reverse transcribe roughly 0.45 to 1 ug RNA. Via MiXCR, TCRdb re-called the immunoSEQ multiplex PCR reads, giving one row per CDR3 protein. The data hold more than 85,000 distinct CDR3 sequences, with approximately 96% observed a single time. Input material: CD4+ T cells from PBMCs. These receptors were obtained from a human donor in good health.

The chain recombines TRBV5-1 with TRBJ2-1, with 10 bases that match TRBD2. The CDR3 totals 15 residues. After removal of 4 bases from V and 5 bases from J, the junction contained 6 bases not matched to a gene. In germline, CDR1 is SGHRS, CDR2 YFSETQ. The CDR3 bases are TGCGCCAGCAGCCCTACTAGCGGGACCCACAATGAGCAGTTCTTC. Its protein is CASSPTSGTHNEQFF.

V and J are TRBV5-6 and TRBJ1-5; TRBD1 aligns across 8 bases. Per germline, CDR1 SGHDT and CDR2 YYEEEE. The V gene end was trimmed by 3 bases and the J gene end by 2 bases; junction bases not matched to a gene: 4. This CDR3 spans 15 amino acids. Written as DNA, the CDR3 is TGTGCCAGCAGCTCCGGGACAGGCCGCAATCAGCCCCAGCATTTT. Translation gives CASSSGTGRNQPQHF.

The CDR3 region has the DNA TGTGCCAGCAGCTTAGGGTTAACTAAAAATCAGCCCCAGCATTTT. Amino acids: CASSLGLTKNQPQHF. V usage is TRBV7-2 and J usage is TRBJ1-5; no clear D. CDR3 size: 15 residues. Trimming pared 1 base from V and 4 bases from J, leaving 11 bases between. CDR1 is SGHTA and CDR2 is FQGNSA in the germline V gene. Full variable domain (rest looked up from reference TRBV7-2 and TRBJ1-5): GAGVSQSPSNKVTEKGKDVELRCDPISGHTALYWYRQSLGQGLEFLIYFQGNSAPDKSGLPSDRFSAERTGGSVSTLTIQRTQQEDSAVYLCASSLGLTKNQPQHFGDGTRLSIL.

This rearrangement joins TRBV29-1 to TRBJ2-1; either TRBD1 or TRBD2 may supply D (6 bases each). Germline-derived CDR1 and CDR2 are SQVTM and ANQGSEA. Trimming pared 7 bases from V and 4 bases from J, leaving 17 bases between. The CDR3 is 14 residues long. This CDR3 is CSASGGGSYNEQFF. For the CDR3, the DNA is TGCAGCGCCTCCGGAGGGGGTTCTTACAATGAGCAGTTCTTC.

This CDR3 reads CSAGPRTGDIQYF. Here the CDR3 DNA reads TGCAGCGCCGGCCCTCGGACAGGGGACATTCAGTACTTC. The V gene is TRBV29-1, the J gene TRBJ2-4; 9 bases are shared with TRBD1. V was pared by 7 bases and J by 8 bases, with 9 bases of the junction left unmatched. Per germline, CDR1 SQVTM and CDR2 ANQGSEA. There are 13 residues in the CDR3. Full variable domain (missing parts from reference TRBV29-1 and TRBJ2-4): SAVISQKPSRDICQRGTSLTIQCQVDSQVTMMFWYRQQPGQSLTLIATANQGSEATYESGFVIDKFPISRPNLTFSTLTVSNMSPEDSSIYLCSAGPRTGDIQYFGAGTRLSVL.

The V gene is TRBV10-2, the J gene TRBJ2-6, with a tentative D call TRBD1 (5 bases). Trimming removed 2 bases at V and 0 bases at J, with 11 bases between. Germline V gives CDR1 WSHSY, CDR2 SAAADI. There are 17 residues in the CDR3. The CDR3 sequence: CASSEGRAFSGANVLTF. DNA for the CDR3: TGCGCCAGCAGTGAGGGCAGGGCGTTCTCTGGGGCCAACGTCCTGACTTTC.

The chain links TRBV19 to TRBJ1-2; D gene unclear. This CDR3 is built from 11 residues. Trimming cost V 1 base and J 10 bases, with 7 bases left between them. Germline V gene data show CDR1 as LNHDA and CDR2 as SQIVND (reference sequence). The CDR3 spells CASSIAGTYTF. The CDR3, as DNA: TGTGCCAGTAGTATAGCGGGCACCTACACCTTC.

V is TRBV7-2 and J is TRBJ2-2, with a tentative D call TRBD1 (5 bases). V gave up 10 bases and J gave up 0 bases, with 12 bases separating them. Looked up from germline, CDR1 is SGHTA and CDR2 is FQGNSA. The CDR3 runs 14 residues. The chain's CDR3 is CAIATAPNTGELFF. In nucleotides, the CDR3 is TGTGCCATCGCGACAGCCCCGAACACCGGGGAGCTGTTTTTT. Complete variable domain (other parts from reference TRBV7-2 and TRBJ2-2): GAGVSQSPSNKVTEKGKDVELRCDPISGHTALYWYRQSLGQGLEFLIYFQGNSAPDKSGLPSDRFSAERTGGSVSTLTIQRTQQEDSAVYLCAIATAPNTGELFFGEGSRLTVL.